One sample yielded the 31 T cell receptor beta chains listed below, sequenced in a study of blood T cell repertoires in COVID-19. Produced via immunoSEQ multiplex PCR; TCRdb's table is partial and in-frame only. Found here are 180,000 or so clones, 70% to 90% of them singletons; the top ten hold over 15%. Specimen: peripheral blood. These receptors all stem from a person in their 70s with COVID-19, enrolled during active disease.

The chain has TRBV24-1 and TRBJ2-7, with 8 positions matching TRBD2. This CDR3 spans 18 amino acids. V dropped 3 bases and J dropped 1; count of bases not matched to a gene: 13. The V gene's germline CDR1 is KGHDR and CDR2 SFDVKD. The CDR3 protein is CATSDLLSGILLSYEQYF. Here the CDR3 DNA reads TGTGCCACCAGTGATCTGCTTAGCGGGATTCTTCTTTCCTACGAGCAGTACTTC.

The chain links TRBV7-9 to TRBJ1-2, with D unclear. Germline CDR1 and CDR2: SEHNR and FQNEAQ (reference sequence). The ends were cut back, 6 bases at V and 4 bases at J, with 15 bases in the middle. This CDR3 comprises 14 residues. CDR3: CASRKSNAVYGYTF. The CDR3 nucleotides are TGTGCCAGCAGGAAATCCAACGCGGTCTATGGCTACACCTTC.

J is TRBJ2-1 and V is TRBV27; 15 bases map to TRBD2. The CDR3 length is 16 residues. Germline V lookup: CDR1 MNHEY, CDR2 SMNVEV (reference sequence). V was pared by 5 bases and J by 7 bases, with 6 bases of the junction left unmatched. CDR3 nucleotide sequence: TGTGCCAGCAGTCAAGGACTAGCGGGAGGGGTAAATGAGCAGTTCTTC. This codes for CASSQGLAGGVNEQFF.

This chain connects TRBV5-1 to TRBJ2-7; maybe TRBD1 (5 bases). V was pared by 1 base and J by 4 bases, with 9 bases between. This CDR3 spans 13 amino acids. CDR1 is SGHRS, CDR2 YFSETQ, per germline. The CDR3 here is CASSLTQGYEQYF. The DNA of the CDR3 is TGCGCCAGCAGCTTGACGCAGGGTTACGAGCAGTACTTC.

The gene calls are TRBV6-5 and TRBJ2-7; 9 positions agree with TRBD1. In germline, CDR1 is MNHEY, CDR2 SVGAGI. There are 14 residues in the CDR3. V was pared by 8 bases and J by 3 bases, with 8 bases of the junction left unmatched. This CDR3 is CASLSLGQGYEQYF. Here the CDR3 DNA reads TGTGCCAGCCTCTCTCTGGGACAGGGCTACGAGCAGTACTTC.

The chain recombines TRBV12-3 or TRBV12-4 with TRBJ1-5; no firm D call. This CDR3 is 13 amino acids long. The germline V and J ends were trimmed by 7 bases and 4 bases, with 11 bases remaining between them. As DNA, the CDR3 is TGTGCCAGCACCTTGCAGGCTAATCAGCCCCAGCATTTT. Its translation is CASTLQANQPQHF.

This sequence joins TRBV9 and TRBJ2-7; D is ambiguous. The ends were cut back, 0 bases at V and 0 bases at J, with 7 bases in the middle. The CDR3 loop spans 14 amino acids. The germline V gene has CDR1 SGDLS and CDR2 YYNGEE. The CDR3 loop reads CASSVDESSYEQYF. The CDR3 DNA follows: TGTGCCAGCAGCGTAGACGAGAGCTCCTACGAGCAGTACTTC.

This sequence joins TRBV3-1 (or the pseudogene TRBV3-2) and TRBJ2-2, with 8 bases lining up with TRBD2. Germline CDR1 is LGHDT and CDR2 is YNNKEL (reference sequence). Trimming at V came to 4 bases and at J to 5 bases, leaving 15 bases not matched to a gene. This CDR3 has 18 amino acids. The CDR3 DNA follows: TGTGCCAGCAGCCCCCATAGGGTAGCGGGAAGGAGAACCGGGGAGCTGTTTTTT. Encoded protein: CASSPHRVAGRRTGELFF.

The chain employs TRBV5-8 and TRBJ1-5; maybe TRBD1 (6 bases). V was cut by 4 bases and J by 4 bases, with 9 bases left in between. The CDR3 extends over 13 amino acids. Germline V lookup: CDR1 SGHTS, CDR2 YDEGEE. CDR3: CASSRGGNQPQHF. In nucleotides, the CDR3 is TGTGCCAGCAGCAGGGGGGGTAATCAGCCCCAGCATTTT.

This chain uses TRBV4-2 with TRBJ2-5; 11 bases are shared with TRBD2. The CDR3 runs to 17 residues. Germline V gene sequence: CDR1 LGHNA, CDR2 YNFKEQ. V shed 3 bases, J shed 5 bases, and the junction held 11 bases outside the gene matches. The DNA for the CDR3 is TGTGCCAGCAGCCAGAAACTAGCGGGAGCTGGTCGGGAGACCCAGTACTTC. Protein product: CASSQKLAGAGRETQYF.

The chain uses TRBV12-3 or TRBV12-4 and TRBJ2-2; D is perhaps TRBD2 (6 bases). The CDR3 contains 13 residues. V was pared by 8 bases and J by 4 bases, with 11 bases between. CDR3 amino acids: CASPRLVTGELFF. The CDR3 nucleotides read TGTGCCAGCCCCCGACTAGTCACCGGGGAGCTGTTTTTT.

The chain carries TRBV10-3 and TRBJ1-2; D is perhaps TRBD1 (6 bases). This CDR3 has 13 residues. In germline, CDR1 is ENHRY, CDR2 SYGVKD. Trimming took 2 bases from V and 4 from J, leaving 8 bases between them. CDR3 sequence: CAISEDRIYGYTF. The CDR3 DNA is TGTGCCATCAGTGAGGACAGGATCTATGGCTACACCTTC.

CDR3 region: CASSPPGQLNTEAFF. CDR3 nucleotide sequence: TGTGCCAGCAGTCCCCCGGGACAGCTGAACACTGAAGCTTTCTTT. V gene TRBV27 combines with J gene TRBJ1-1; 7 bases fit TRBD1. V was pared by 5 bases and J by 0 bases, with 6 bases of the junction left unmatched. The CDR3 runs 15 residues. Looked up from germline, CDR1 is MNHEY and CDR2 is SMNVEV (reference sequence).

The rearrangement links TRBV7-2 to TRBJ2-1; possible D gene TRBD2, 6 bases. V dropped 6 bases and J dropped 6 bases, with 21 bases sitting between them. Germline-derived CDR1 and CDR2 are SGHTA and FQGNSA. This CDR3 region has 16 residues. The CDR3 loop reads CASSLGTGSSANEQFF. The CDR3 nucleotides read TGTGCCAGCAGTCTGGGGACCGGGAGCTCTGCCAATGAGCAGTTCTTC.

This chain uses TRBV10-2 with TRBJ2-4; tentatively, D is TRBD1 (5 bases). The CDR3 has 16 residues. Germline CDR1 reads WSHSY; CDR2 reads SAAADI. V was trimmed by 5 bases and J by 4 bases, leaving 18 bases between them. This CDR3 is CASSLCRVWGKNIQYF. The CDR3 DNA reads as TGCGCCAGCAGTTTATGCAGGGTCTGGGGAAAAAACATTCAGTACTTC.

The V and J genes are TRBV6-6 and TRBJ1-6; weak D call: TRBD1 (5 bases). Germline CDR1 and CDR2: MNHNY and SVGAGI (reference sequence). The CDR3 covers 16 residues. Trimming removed 5 bases from V and 9 bases from J, with 20 bases in between. The CDR3 nucleotides read TGTGCCAGCAGTCCGGGGGGGGTAGTAGATACTTCACCCCTCCACTTT. The encoded protein is CASSPGGVVDTSPLHF.

A few counts support this clone. The chain is built from TRBV4-1 and TRBJ2-2; TRBD1 is a possible D gene (6 bases). The V end was cut by 6 bases, the J end by 7 bases, with 12 bases between. CDR3 size: 13 residues. Germline V lookup: CDR1 MGHRA, CDR2 YSYEKL. The CDR3 DNA sequence: TGCGCCAGCAGAAACAGGGTTGACGGGGAGCTGTTTTTT. It codes for CASRNRVDGELFF.

This clone occurred once. The CDR3 DNA is TGTGCCAGTAATAACCCTGGGACTAGCGGGGGGGCAGGAGACAATAGCGAGCAGTTCTTC. Translation gives CASNNPGTSGGAGDNSEQFF. The chain joins TRBV19 to TRBJ2-1; TRBD2 matches 16 bases. The CDR3 extends over 20 amino acids. CDR1 and CDR2 (germline): LNHDA, SQIVND (reference sequence). V trimming: 7 bases; J trimming: 10 bases; junction bases outside the gene matches: 22. Filled out from reference TRBV19 and TRBJ2-1, the complete variable domain reads DGGITQSPKYLFRKEGQNVTLSCEQNLNHDAMYWYRQDPGQGLRLIYYSQIVNDFQKGDIAEGYSVSREKKESFPLTVTSAQKNPTAFYLCASNNPGTSGGAGDNSEQFFGPGTRLTVL.

The chain couples TRBV6-4 to TRBJ2-5; 10 positions agree with TRBD2. CDR3 length: 15 residues. Germline values: CDR1 MRHNA, CDR2 SNTAGT. V trimming: 4 bases; J trimming: 4 bases; junction bases outside the gene matches: 6. The CDR3 sequence: CASSGEAGGTETQYF. CDR3 bases: TGTGCCAGCAGTGGTGAAGCGGGGGGGACAGAGACCCAGTACTTC.

The V call is TRBV7-9, the J call TRBJ2-2; tentatively, D is TRBD2 (6 bases). Germline V gives CDR1 SEHNR, CDR2 FQNEAQ (reference sequence). V was shortened by 3 bases and J by 4 bases, with 15 bases between the two germline ends. The CDR3 is made up of 16 amino acids. The CDR3, as DNA: TGTGCCAGCAGCTTTAGTAGCGGCAGTTCCACCGGGGAGCTGTTTTTT. It translates to CASSFSSGSSTGELFF.

The chain uses TRBV7-9 and TRBJ2-5, with TRBD1 matching over 7 bases. The CDR3 contains 15 residues. V was pared by 5 bases and J by 1 base, with 7 bases of the junction left unmatched. Germline values: CDR1 SEHNR, CDR2 FQNEAQ (reference sequence). CDR3 nucleotide sequence: TGTGCCAGCAGCGATCGACAGGGCCGCCAAGAGACCCAGTACTTC. Translation: CASSDRQGRQETQYF.

This chain joins TRBV7-9 and TRBJ1-1; D ambiguous. The CDR3 runs to 14 residues. V was shortened by 1 base and J by 1 base, with 7 bases between the two germline ends. CDR1 SEHNR and CDR2 FQNEAQ come from the germline V gene (reference sequence). The DNA of the CDR3 is TGTGCCAGCAGCTTAGATTGGCAGAACACTGAAGCTTTCTTT. As protein: CASSLDWQNTEAFF.

The chain employs TRBV7-2 and TRBJ1-2; the D gene is possibly TRBD1 (6 bases). Germline V lookup: CDR1 SGHTA, CDR2 FQGNSA. V lost 3 bases, J lost 5 bases, and 10 bases lay in between. The CDR3 runs to 13 residues. The CDR3 DNA follows: TGTGCCAGCAGCTTCGGGGGGGCTTATGGCTACACCTTC. It is translated as CASSFGGAYGYTF.

The V and J genes are TRBV7-9 and TRBJ1-1; 7 bases fit TRBD1. Trimming took 3 bases from V and 3 from J; bases not matched to a gene: 1. CDR1 SEHNR and CDR2 FQNEAQ come from the germline V gene (reference sequence). The CDR3 length is 13 residues. The CDR3 is CASSFGQDTEAFF. As DNA, the CDR3 is TGTGCCAGCAGCTTTGGACAGGACACTGAAGCTTTCTTT.

This clone was found once. The chain employs TRBV24-1 and TRBJ2-2, with D uncertain. With 5 bases removed from V and 4 bases from J, the gap between germline ends came to 13 bases. CDR1 is KGHDR and CDR2 is SFDVKD in the germline V gene. The CDR3 has 15 residues. The chain's CDR3 is CATSAAVSGTGELFF. The DNA of the CDR3 is TGTGCCACCAGTGCTGCGGTTTCGGGCACCGGGGAGCTGTTTTTT.

The genes are TRBV19 and TRBJ1-2; a possible D gene is TRBD1 (5 bases). Trimming took off 2 bases at V and 4 bases at J, with 11 bases between the two ends. The CDR3 contains 14 residues. Per germline, CDR1 LNHDA and CDR2 SQIVND (reference sequence). CDR3: CASSINGGAYGYTF. The CDR3 region has the DNA TGTGCCAGTAGTATAAACGGAGGGGCCTATGGCTACACCTTC.

The chain has TRBV6-6 and TRBJ2-5, with TRBD1 matching 10 bases. The CDR3 sequence is 16 residues long. Unmatched junction bases numbered 5, after V lost 0 bases and J lost 4 bases. Germline CDR1 and CDR2: MNHNY and SVGAGI (reference sequence). DNA for the CDR3: TGTGCCAGCAGTTACTCTCGGGACAGGGGTGGAGAGACCCAGTACTTC. Protein product: CASSYSRDRGGETQYF.

In this sample, this clone turned up a few times. The CDR3 loop is CASSLQGRGNEQFF. For the CDR3, the DNA is TGTGCCAGCAGTTTACAAGGCAGAGGAAATGAGCAGTTCTTC. The chain joins TRBV28 to TRBJ2-1; D is unresolved. Trimming pared 2 bases from V and 7 bases from J, leaving 12 bases between. This CDR3 is built from 14 residues. CDR1 and CDR2 from the germline V gene are MDHEN and SYDVKM. The variable domain in full, completed from reference TRBV28 and TRBJ2-1, reads DVKVTQSSRYLVKRTGEKVFLECVQDMDHENMFWYRQDPGLGLRLIYFSYDVKMKEKGDIPEGYSVSREKKERFSLILESASTNQTSMYLCASSLQGRGNEQFFGPGTRLTVL.

This chain joins TRBV7-6 and TRBJ1-5, with 7 bases matching TRBD1. Germline loops: CDR1 SGHVS, CDR2 FNYEAQ. The V gene end was trimmed by 1 base and the J gene end by 6 bases; junction bases not matched to a gene: 6. This CDR3 region has 15 residues. CDR3 sequence (DNA): TGTGCCAGCAGCTTAGGACAGGGTAGAAGTCAGCCCCAGCATTTT. This codes for CASSLGQGRSQPQHF.

This clone has only one observation. The chain's CDR3 is CASSQDSRSQETQYF. CDR3 bases: TGCGCCAGCAGCCAAGATTCGCGGAGCCAAGAGACCCAGTACTTC. The chain carries TRBV4-1 and TRBJ2-5; D gene unclear. CDR3 size: 15 residues. Germline loops: CDR1 MGHRA, CDR2 YSYEKL. V was clipped by 0 bases and J by 1 base, with 9 bases between them.

This clone was recorded a few times. The CDR3 loop is CASRPRTGVRKTGEETQYF. For the CDR3, the DNA is TGTGCCAGCCGCCCCCGGACAGGGGTTCGGAAGACAGGGGAAGAGACCCAGTACTTC. This sequence joins TRBV12-1 and TRBJ2-5; the table's D call, TRBD1, was not checked against the DNA. TRBV12-1 is shown as a pseudogene. The CDR3 length is 19 residues.